A single T cell receptor beta chain is shown here with its context. Its antigen is unknown. The data are from a study of Tregs in tolerant kidney transplant recipients. Regarding the study as a whole: This study did not directly address biological reproducibility.

The germline gives CDR1 SGHRS, CDR2 YFSETQ. The CDR3 consists of 17 residues. The ends lost 4 bases at V and 3 bases at J; junction bases unmatched: 6. Generated by immunoSEQ multiplex PCR, the TCRdb table keeps only in-frame clones and is missing some. The table lists about 240,000 clones, around 82% of them singletons, with around 0.6% in the top ten. Sequencing was carried out using CD4+ T cells from blood. This sequence was found in a human donor in good health. The chain couples TRBV5-1 to TRBJ2-3; TRBD2 agrees at 15 bases. CDR3 sequence reads: CASSRTSGGAPTDTQYF. The CDR3, as DNA: TGCGCCAGCAGCCGGACTAGCGGGGGGGCCCCGACAGATACGCAGTATTTT.